This entry lists 8 T cell receptor beta chains sequenced from one sample in a study of cytomegalovirus exposure and HLA in healthy donors. PCR employed 60 Vbeta and 13 Jbeta primers. The assay was immunoSEQ multiplex PCR, and TCRdb's table has in-frame clones only and misses some. The sample lists approximately 76,000 clones, roughly 64% occurring once. The sequencing sample was made of PBMCs. Receptors were obtained from a man aged 30 to 39 in good health and CMV-seropositive.

This clone came up a few times. The chain joins TRBV6-4 to TRBJ2-1, with no clear D. Per the germline V gene, CDR1 is MRHNA and CDR2 is SNTAGT. V lost 3 bases, J lost 0 bases, and 9 bases lay in between. The CDR3 has 15 residues. The DNA of the CDR3 is TGTGCCAGCAGTGAGAGGCAGAGCTCCTACAATGAGCAGTTCTTC. As protein: CASSERQSSYNEQFF.

J is TRBJ1-2 and V is TRBV28; D remains ambiguous. Germline V gene sequence: CDR1 MDHEN, CDR2 SYDVKM. With 1 base removed from V and 5 bases from J, the gap between germline ends came to 2 bases. The CDR3 runs 11 residues. Here the CDR3 reads CASSLSYGYTF. The DNA of the CDR3 is TGTGCCAGCAGTTTATCGTATGGCTACACCTTC.

The chain links TRBV7-3 to TRBJ2-2; tentatively, D is TRBD1 (7 bases). The V end lost 1 base, the J end lost 2 bases, and 20 bases lay between the germline ends. The CDR3 loop spans 19 amino acids. Germline values: CDR1 SGHTA, CDR2 FQGTGA. The CDR3 region is CASSLISRGVNLNTGELFF. The CDR3 DNA reads TGTGCCAGCAGCTTAATCTCCAGGGGGGTTAACCTCAACACCGGGGAGCTGTTTTTT.

The V gene is TRBV19, the J gene TRBJ1-5; D uncertain. The CDR3 loop spans 12 amino acids. Between the trimmed V and J ends, which lost 7 bases and 3 bases, there was a span of 7 bases. Looked up from germline, CDR1 is LNHDA and CDR2 is SQIVND (reference sequence). CDR3 DNA: TGTGCCAGTACGGGTCTCAATCAGCCCCAGCATTTT. Translated, it gives CASTGLNQPQHF.

V and J are TRBV10-2 and TRBJ2-7; 9 bases fit TRBD1. Germline-derived CDR1 and CDR2 are WSHSY and SAAADI. The length of the CDR3 is 15 residues. V lost 8 bases and J lost 3; bases outside the gene matches: 11. CDR3 DNA sequence: TGCGCCAGCCTAGGGCCCGGACAGGGGTTCTACGAGCAGTACTTC. Translating it yields CASLGPGQGFYEQYF.

The chain couples TRBV5-1 to TRBJ2-7; weak D call: TRBD1 (5 bases). The CDR3 consists of 13 residues. Per germline, CDR1 SGHRS and CDR2 YFSETQ. V was trimmed by 5 bases and J by 0 bases, leaving 9 bases between them. The CDR3 nucleotides are TGCGCCAGCAGAGATACAGGCTCCTACGAGCAGTACTTC. Encoded protein: CASRDTGSYEQYF. The entire variable domain, with the rest obtained from reference TRBV5-1 and TRBJ2-7, is as follows: KAGVTQTPRYLIKTRGQQVTLSCSPISGHRSVSWYQQTPGQGLQFLFEYFSETQRNKGNFPGRFSGRQFSNSRSEMNVSTLELGDSALYLCASRDTGSYEQYFGPGTRLTVT.

This clone was picked up a small number of times. The rearrangement uses TRBV7-2 and TRBJ1-4, with D perhaps matching TRBD1 (6 bases). CDR1 is SGHTA, CDR2 FQGNSA, per germline. The CDR3 loop spans 15 amino acids. V shed 5 bases and J shed 4 bases, with 14 bases lying between them. The CDR3 region has the DNA TGTGCCAGCAGCCGATTCACAGGGAGTAATGAAAAACTGTTTTTT. It yields the protein CASSRFTGSNEKLFF.

This clone was seen a few times. The V gene is TRBV5-1, the J gene TRBJ2-7; 13 bases match TRBD2. Germline CDR1 and CDR2: SGHRS and YFSETQ. The CDR3 extends over 18 amino acids. The V gene end was trimmed by 4 bases and the J gene end by 1 base; junction bases not matched to a gene: 11. The CDR3 region has the DNA TGCGCCAGCAGCCAACAAACTAGCGGGGGGGCCTTTTCCTACGAGCAGTACTTC. This codes for CASSQQTSGGAFSYEQYF.